This TCR beta chain was recovered during a study of T-cell reconstitution after alpha-beta-depleted transplantation in children. The study, taken as a whole, reports: Expanded graft clones numbering several hundred reportedly gave rise to alpha-beta T cells about two months after transplant.

Points on this clonotype: Its antigen is not known.

The CDR3 loop spans 13 amino acids. Trimming left V 3 bases short and J 7 bases short, with 13 bases between. CDR1 and CDR2 (germline): MNHEY, SMNVEV (reference sequence). During its preparation, the TCRbeta library received unique molecular identifiers. MiXCR, applied by TCRdb to the PCR reads, yields one record per CDR3 protein. Of 670,000 or so distinct CDR3 sequences in the sample, about an eighth are singletons; the top ten hold roughly 0.77%. The chain couples TRBV27 to TRBJ2-7, with D maybe TRBD2 (6 bases). The receptor was derived from a girl aged 2 to 10 with congenital amegakaryocytic thrombocytopenia, due to receive a stem cell transplant. The source material was PBMCs, sampled before TCRalphabeta/CD19-depleted stem cell transplant. The CDR3 DNA sequence: TGTGCCAGCAGTTTCGGGGGATATCGGGAGCAGTACTTC. It yields the protein CASSFGGYREQYF.